Listed here are 24 T cell receptor beta chains from one sample, sequenced in a study of blood T cell repertoires in COVID-19. Produced via immunoSEQ multiplex PCR; TCRdb's table is partial and in-frame only. The table shows about 29,000 clones, with roughly 80% occurring only once. The source material was peripheral blood. These receptors originate from an elderly man with active or convalescent COVID-19.

The chain is built from TRBV19 and TRBJ1-5, with D maybe TRBD1 (5 bases). The CDR3 has 13 amino acids. V was clipped by 7 bases and J by 4 bases, with 11 bases between them. CDR1 LNHDA and CDR2 SQIVND come from the germline V gene (reference sequence). The CDR3 DNA follows: TGTGCCAGTAAAGGGGCCGTTAATCAGCCCCAGCATTTT. As protein: CASKGAVNQPQHF.

The chain recombines TRBV28 with TRBJ1-5; D is perhaps TRBD1 (5 bases). The CDR3 sequence is 15 residues long. The V end was cut by 2 bases, the J end by 1 base, with 9 bases between. Germline V gives CDR1 MDHEN, CDR2 SYDVKM. CDR3: CASSLRGRSNQPQHF. Written as DNA, the CDR3 is TGTGCCAGCAGTTTAAGGGGTAGGAGCAATCAGCCCCAGCATTTT.

V is TRBV27 and J is TRBJ2-5; TRBD2 matches 7 bases. Looked up from germline, CDR1 is MNHEY and CDR2 is SMNVEV (reference sequence). J lost 0 bases, V lost 2 bases, and 6 bases had no gene match. This CDR3 has 16 residues. CDR3 coding DNA: TGTGCCAGCAGTTTAACTTCCGGGACTAACCAAGAGACCCAGTACTTC. The encoded protein is CASSLTSGTNQETQYF.

The chain couples TRBV4-1 to TRBJ2-1; D possibly corresponds to TRBD1 (5 bases). The CDR3 sequence is 18 residues long. Trimming left V 2 bases short and J 0 bases short, with 17 bases between. Per the germline V gene, CDR1 is MGHRA and CDR2 is YSYEKL. The CDR3: CASSQPPTGFSSYNEQFF. CDR3 coding DNA: TGCGCCAGCAGCCAACCACCTACAGGATTTTCCTCCTACAATGAGCAGTTCTTC.

The rearrangement links TRBV7-9 to TRBJ1-2, with a tentative D call TRBD1 (6 bases). There are 15 residues in the CDR3. Trimming cost V 1 base and J 6 bases, with 15 bases left between them. Per the germline V gene, CDR1 is SEHNR and CDR2 is FQNEAQ (reference sequence). This CDR3 is CASSLEFGQGNGYTF. In DNA form, the CDR3 reads TGTGCCAGCAGCTTAGAATTCGGCCAGGGGAATGGCTACACCTTC. Using reference TRBV7-9 and TRBJ1-2 for the parts outside the CDR3, the full variable domain is DTGVSQNPRHKITKRGQNVTFRCDPISEHNRLYWYRQTLGQGPEFLTYFQNEAQLEKSRLLSDRFSAERPKGSFSTLEIQRTEQGDSAMYLCASSLEFGQGNGYTFGSGTRLTVV.

This clone was counted a single time. V is TRBV9 and J is TRBJ2-2, with 13 nucleotides matching TRBD2. Germline loops: CDR1 SGDLS, CDR2 YYNGEE. The V and J ends lost 0 bases and 6 bases, in that order; junction bases with no gene match: 14. The CDR3 is 20 residues long. The CDR3 DNA follows: TGTGCCAGCAGCGTAGATTCGACTAGCGGGAGGACTCGATCCGCCGGGGAGCTGTTTTTT. It specifies CASSVDSTSGRTRSAGELFF.

The rearrangement joins TRBV29-1 to TRBJ1-1; TRBD1 might be the D (6 bases). CDR3 length equals 16 residues. Germline V lookup: CDR1 SQVTM, CDR2 ANQGSEA. Between the trimmed V and J ends, which lost 0 bases and 8 bases, there was a span of 22 bases. CDR3 sequence: CSVEDLPGHLIGEAFF. The CDR3 DNA is TGCAGCGTTGAAGACCTACCGGGACACCTTATTGGGGAAGCTTTCTTT. Together with reference TRBV29-1 and TRBJ1-1, the CDR3 gives the full variable domain: SAVISQKPSRDICQRGTSLTIQCQVDSQVTMMFWYRQQPGQSLTLIATANQGSEATYESGFVIDKFPISRPNLTFSTLTVSNMSPEDSSIYLCSVEDLPGHLIGEAFFGQGTRLTVV.

The rearrangement joins TRBV15 to TRBJ1-1; D is unclear. Germline-derived CDR1 and CDR2 are LNHNV and YYDKDF (reference sequence). V was trimmed by 0 bases and J by 4 bases, leaving 12 bases between them. This CDR3 spans 15 amino acids. The chain's CDR3 is CATSRDIGGGTEAFF. The CDR3 DNA is TGTGCCACCAGCAGAGATATAGGCGGAGGCACTGAAGCTTTCTTT.

The rearrangement links TRBV11-3 to TRBJ2-3; 9 bases agree with TRBD2. CDR1 is SGHNT, CDR2 YENEEA, per germline. The CDR3 is made up of 16 amino acids. The V and J ends lost 5 bases and 2 bases, in that order; junction bases with no gene match: 8. The CDR3 spells CASSRESGGFTDTQYF. The CDR3 DNA reads TGTGCCAGCAGCCGAGAAAGCGGGGGGTTCACAGATACGCAGTATTTT.

The chain employs TRBV5-4 and TRBJ2-3, with D perhaps TRBD2 (5 bases). The CDR3 sequence is 16 residues long. Trimming stripped 0 bases from V and 0 bases from J, with 11 bases between. CDR1 is SGHNT and CDR2 is YYREEE in the germline V gene (reference sequence). CDR3 sequence reads: CASSLGGRESTDTQYF. The CDR3 coding sequence is TGTGCCAGCAGCTTGGGTGGACGGGAAAGCACAGATACGCAGTATTTT.

CDR3 in amino acids: CASSPGQGIPIGYTF. CDR3 DNA sequence: TGTGCCAGCAGTCCGGGACAGGGTATTCCTATCGGCTACACCTTC. The V call is TRBV6-5, the J call TRBJ1-2, with 9 bases identical to TRBD1. Germline V gene lookup returns CDR1 MNHEY and CDR2 SVGAGI. Trimming took 5 bases from V and 8 from J; bases not matched to a gene: 12. There are 15 residues in the CDR3.

The rearrangement links TRBV19 to TRBJ1-3; D is uncertain. Germline V gene data show CDR1 as LNHDA and CDR2 as SQIVND (reference sequence). The CDR3 sequence is 14 residues long. Between the trimmed V and J ends, which lost 7 bases and 1 base, there was a span of 11 bases. CDR3 residues: CASTTRSSGNTIYF. Here the CDR3 DNA reads TGTGCCAGTACCACCAGGTCTTCTGGAAACACCATATATTTT.

V gene TRBV3-1 (or the pseudogene TRBV3-2) combines with J gene TRBJ1-1; D not certain. Germline loops: CDR1 LGHDT, CDR2 YNNKEL (reference sequence). This CDR3 has 16 amino acids. Trimming pared 7 bases from V and 0 bases from J, leaving 18 bases between. CDR3: CASKLQTGNLNTEAFF. In nucleotides, the CDR3 is TGTGCCAGCAAACTCCAAACCGGGAACTTGAACACTGAAGCTTTCTTT.

The gene calls are TRBV10-3 and TRBJ1-1; D call uncertain. The CDR3 extends over 13 amino acids. V lost 3 bases and J lost 5, with 10 bases in between. CDR1 ENHRY and CDR2 SYGVKD come from the germline V gene. The CDR3 nucleotides read TGTGCCATCAGTGAAGAGGGTTATACTGAAGCTTTCTTT. This encodes CAISEEGYTEAFF.

The rearrangement links TRBV18 to TRBJ1-2; TRBD1 matches 7 bases. The germline gives CDR1 KGHSH, CDR2 LQKENI. The CDR3 runs 13 residues. J lost 6 bases, V lost 1 base, and 2 bases had no gene match. The CDR3 reads CASSPRQGNGYTF. CDR3 coding DNA: TGTGCCAGCTCACCACGACAGGGTAATGGCTACACCTTC.

The chain is built from TRBV19 and TRBJ2-5, with 15 bases fitting TRBD2. Trimming cost V 3 bases and J 4 bases; bases outside gene matches: 9. The CDR3 is made up of 18 amino acids. CDR1 is LNHDA and CDR2 is SQIVND in the germline V gene (reference sequence). CDR3 coding DNA: TGTGCCAGTAGTATTGGAGGACTAGCGGGGGGGAGTATAGAGACCCAGTACTTC. This encodes CASSIGGLAGGSIETQYF.

Note on this clone: This sample also contains other DNA sequences that code for the same CDR3. V gene TRBV10-3 combines with J gene TRBJ2-7; unclear D gene. Trimming took off 2 bases at V and 0 bases at J, with 5 bases between the two ends. The germline CDR1 and CDR2 sequences are ENHRY and SYGVKD. This CDR3 is built from 13 residues. The CDR3 here is CAISELSSYEQYF. CDR3 bases: TGTGCCATCAGTGAGCTTAGCTCCTACGAGCAGTACTTC.

The rearrangement links TRBV27 to TRBJ1-2; D gene ambiguous. The CDR3 runs to 14 residues. V was pared by 3 bases and J by 4 bases, with 12 bases between. The germline V gene encodes CDR1 MNHEY and CDR2 SMNVEV (reference sequence). CDR3 protein: CASSLNSFGYGYTF. CDR3 bases: TGTGCCAGCAGTTTGAACAGTTTCGGCTATGGCTACACCTTC.

The rearrangement links TRBV5-1 to TRBJ2-5; 8 positions agree with TRBD2. This CDR3 has 16 amino acids. Trimming cost V 4 bases and J 5 bases; bases outside gene matches: 13. The V gene's germline CDR1 is SGHRS and CDR2 YFSETQ. The CDR3 DNA sequence: TGCGCCAGCAGCGCAGGGACTAGGGGCGTCGGGGAGACCCAGTACTTC. The encoded protein is CASSAGTRGVGETQYF.

The chain has TRBV19 and TRBJ2-7, with 14 bases aligning to TRBD2. The germline V gene has CDR1 LNHDA and CDR2 SQIVND (reference sequence). With V trimmed by 6 bases and J by 4 bases, 14 bases remained unmatched. This CDR3 has 18 amino acids. CDR3 in amino acids: CASSARTSGRTYEYEQYF. The CDR3 nucleotides are TGTGCCAGTAGCGCCCGGACTAGCGGGAGGACCTATGAATACGAGCAGTACTTC.

The rearrangement joins TRBV4-2 to TRBJ2-5; D possibly corresponds to TRBD2 (6 bases). The germline gives CDR1 LGHNA, CDR2 YNFKEQ. There are 15 residues in the CDR3. Trimming removed 6 bases at V and 2 bases at J, with 16 bases between. The CDR3 region has the DNA TGTGCCAGCAGTCAAACTCCGGGGGTTCAAGAGACCCAGTACTTC. It translates to CASSQTPGVQETQYF.

The V and J genes are TRBV7-9 and TRBJ1-1; D unresolved. The CDR3 runs to 12 residues. Deletions cut 3 bases from V and 6 bases from J, with 8 bases between. The germline V gene has CDR1 SEHNR and CDR2 FQNEAQ (reference sequence). The CDR3 is CASSFLPSEAFF. The CDR3 region has the DNA TGTGCCAGCAGCTTCCTCCCCTCTGAAGCTTTCTTT.

This sequence joins TRBV10-3 and TRBJ2-1; 14 nucleotides match TRBD2. Losses at the gene ends were 6 bases for V and 16 bases for J; bases not matched to a gene: 5. Germline loops: CDR1 ENHRY, CDR2 SYGVKD. This CDR3 has 12 amino acids. The CDR3 DNA sequence: TGTGCCATCAGCGGGACTAGCGGGAGTTTTTTCTTC. This translates into CAISGTSGSFFF.

The chain has TRBV18 and TRBJ2-5, with D perhaps TRBD1 (6 bases). CDR3 size: 13 residues. The germline V and J ends were trimmed by 6 bases and 4 bases, with 12 bases remaining between them. CDR1 is KGHSH and CDR2 is LQKENI in the germline V gene. The DNA of the CDR3 is TGTGCCAGCTCCCGCGACAGGAGAGAGACCCAGTACTTC. It is translated as CASSRDRRETQYF.